Presented here are 16 T cell receptor beta chains from one specimen sequenced in a study of CD8+CD57+ T cells in acquired aplastic anemia. Genomic DNA was employed as the template in profiling TCR beta VDJ and CDR3. One entry per CDR3 protein results from TCRdb running MiXCR on the reads. The sample carries 190,000 or so distinct CDR3 sequences, 61% recorded once. The sequencing input was sorted CD4+, CD8+, or CD8+CD57+ T cells (not recorded which) from PBMCs. The source is a human donor in good health.

The chain is built from TRBV24-1 and TRBJ2-1; D possibly corresponds to TRBD1 (7 bases). The CDR3 length is 16 residues. Germline V gene data show CDR1 as KGHDR and CDR2 as SFDVKD. Trimming cost V 3 bases and J 14 bases, with 25 bases left between them. The CDR3 DNA is TGTGCCACCAGTGATCCTGATAGACAGGGAGGAGGAATCGAGTTCTTC. Translated: CATSDPDRQGGGIEFF.

The chain employs TRBV7-2 and TRBJ2-7, with 8 bases that match TRBD1. The CDR3 spans 15 residues. J was trimmed by 4 bases and V by 5 bases; bases with no gene match: 10. CDR1 is SGHTA and CDR2 is FQGNSA in the germline V gene. For the CDR3, the DNA is TGTGCCAGCAGCAAGAGGGACAGGATGGGGTACGAGCAGTACTTC. This gives the protein CASSKRDRMGYEQYF.

In this sample, this clonotype turned up many times. The chain combines TRBV7-3 with TRBJ2-2; D tentatively fits TRBD1 or TRBD2 (5 bases each). V was clipped by 3 bases and J by 6 bases, with 17 bases between them. Germline loops: CDR1 SGHTA, CDR2 FQGTGA. The CDR3 has 16 amino acids. CDR3 sequence (DNA): TGTGCCAGCAGCTTGGGGGAGCTCTTAAACCCCGGGGAGCTGTTTTTT. The encoded protein is CASSLGELLNPGELFF.

This clonotype was picked up many times. The chain recombines TRBV7-9 with TRBJ2-1; TRBD2 matches 8 bases. V trimming: 5 bases; J trimming: 2 bases; junction bases outside the gene matches: 8. CDR3 length: 16 residues. From germline, CDR1 is SEHNR and CDR2 FQNEAQ (reference sequence). The CDR3 region is CASSPKAGGPYNEQFF. The DNA for the CDR3 is TGTGCCAGCAGCCCCAAGGCGGGGGGTCCCTACAATGAGCAGTTCTTC.

The chain has TRBV5-5 and TRBJ2-7; a weak D match, TRBD2 (6 bases). CDR3 size: 14 residues. V was cut by 4 bases and J by 3 bases, with 14 bases left in between. Germline assignment: CDR1 SGHKS and CDR2 YYEKEE (reference sequence). The chain's CDR3 is CASSPGGDYYEQYF. CDR3 nucleotides: TGTGCCAGCAGCCCCGGGGGAGACTACTACGAGCAGTACTTC.

This clonotype was counted at least ten times. V usage is TRBV27 and J usage is TRBJ2-7; TRBD1 matches 9 bases. V was clipped by 6 bases and J by 6 bases; unmatched bases: 9. The CDR3 loop spans 14 amino acids. The V gene's germline CDR1 is MNHEY and CDR2 SMNVEV (reference sequence). The CDR3 DNA follows: TGTGCCAGCAGGGACGGGACAGGGATTTCCGAGCAGTACTTC. This encodes CASRDGTGISEQYF.

This clonotype was detected ten times or more. The gene calls are TRBV7-8 and TRBJ2-1; D is ambiguous. The CDR3 totals 16 residues. CDR1 SGHVS and CDR2 FQNEAQ come from the germline V gene. V lost 5 bases, J lost 7 bases, and 21 bases lay in between. CDR3 DNA: TGTGCCAGCAGCCCCCCCGGCGCCTGGAATGCGAATGAGCAGTTCTTC. Residues: CASSPPGAWNANEQFF. Supplemented by reference TRBV7-8 and TRBJ2-1, the full variable domain reads GAGVSQSPRYKVAKRGQDVALRCDPISGHVSLFWYQQALGQGPEFLTYFQNEAQLDKSGLPSDRFFAERPEGSVSTLKIQRTQQEDSAVYLCASSPPGAWNANEQFFGPGTRLTVL.

The chain recombines TRBV7-2 with TRBJ2-2; D unresolved. Between the trimmed V and J ends, which lost 5 bases and 7 bases, there was a span of 8 bases. The CDR3 extends over 12 amino acids. Germline lookup yields CDR1 SGHTA and CDR2 FQGNSA. In nucleotides, the CDR3 is TGTGCCAGCAGCCTGCAGCACGGGGAGCTGTTTTTT. This sequence encodes CASSLQHGELFF.

In this sample, this clonotype turned up many times. The V gene is TRBV19, the J gene TRBJ1-5; 7 bases line up with TRBD1. The CDR3 has 13 residues. Germline V lookup: CDR1 LNHDA, CDR2 SQIVND (reference sequence). J lost 10 bases, V lost 5 bases, and 8 bases had no gene match. The CDR3 DNA reads as TGTGCCAGTAGTGGAAGATCAGGGGGTCCCCAGCATTTT. Amino acids: CASSGRSGGPQHF.

This chain connects TRBV19 to TRBJ1-5, with D uncertain. This CDR3 comprises 16 residues. Germline values: CDR1 LNHDA, CDR2 SQIVND (reference sequence). V was clipped by 6 bases and J by 0 bases, with 15 bases between them. For the CDR3, the DNA is TGTGCCAGTAGCGAAGTCAACGGGGATAGCAATCAGCCCCAGCATTTT. This translates into CASSEVNGDSNQPQHF. Full variable domain (remainder filled in from reference TRBV19 and TRBJ1-5): DGGITQSPKYLFRKEGQNVTLSCEQNLNHDAMYWYRQDPGQGLRLIYYSQIVNDFQKGDIAEGYSVSREKKESFPLTVTSAQKNPTAFYLCASSEVNGDSNQPQHFGDGTRLSIL.

This clonotype was recorded once. This chain uses TRBV20-1 with TRBJ1-5; 7 positions agree with TRBD1. This CDR3 has 14 residues. The junction had 9 bases not matched to a gene; V was cut back by 3 bases and J by 7 bases. Germline values: CDR1 DFQATT, CDR2 SNEGSKA (reference sequence). In DNA form, the CDR3 reads TGCAGTGCTAGCCGAGGACAGGAGGGCCAGCCCCAGCATTTT. This translates into CSASRGQEGQPQHF.

This clonotype occurred a few times. The J gene is TRBJ2-7, the V gene TRBV6-1, with D possibly matching TRBD2 (6 bases). The CDR3 consists of 12 residues. Looked up from germline, CDR1 is MNHNS and CDR2 is SASEGT. V gave up 4 bases and J gave up 4 bases, with 8 bases separating them. In DNA, the CDR3 is TGTGCCAGCAGTGGTGGGAGGTACGAGCAGTACTTC. This sequence encodes CASSGGRYEQYF.

Only a few counts were recorded for this clonotype. The rearrangement uses TRBV15 and TRBJ2-7, with 7 bases that match TRBD1. There are 12 residues in the CDR3. The V gene's germline CDR1 is LNHNV and CDR2 YYDKDF (reference sequence). V trimming: 8 bases; J trimming: 5 bases; junction bases outside the gene matches: 6. CDR3 sequence reads: CATSRTGNEQYF. The DNA of the CDR3 is TGTGCCACCTCCCGGACAGGCAACGAGCAGTACTTC. The complete variable domain, with remaining parts taken from reference TRBV15 and TRBJ2-7, reads DAMVIQNPRYQVTQFGKPVTLSCSQTLNHNVMYWYQQKSSQAPKLLFHYYDKDFNNEADTPDNFQSRRPNTSFCFLDIRSPGLGDTAMYLCATSRTGNEQYFGPGTRLTVT.

V and J are TRBV20-1 and TRBJ2-7; TRBD2 matches 15 bases. Germline-derived CDR1 and CDR2 are DFQATT and SNEGSKA (reference sequence). After removal of 7 bases from V and 0 bases from J, the junction contained 7 bases not matched to a gene. CDR3 length: 16 amino acids. This CDR3 is CSVWTSGRASSYEQYF. The CDR3, as DNA: TGCAGTGTTTGGACTAGCGGGAGGGCGAGCTCCTACGAGCAGTACTTC.

This clonotype occurred a few times. J is TRBJ1-1 and V is TRBV19, with D perhaps TRBD1 (5 bases). There are 14 residues in the CDR3. Trimming shortened V by 3 bases and J by 4 bases, and 12 bases separated the two germline ends. Looked up from germline, CDR1 is LNHDA and CDR2 is SQIVND (reference sequence). This CDR3 reads CASSMGVRGTEAFF. CDR3 sequence (DNA): TGTGCCAGTAGTATGGGGGTGCGGGGCACTGAAGCTTTCTTT.

This clonotype was observed a handful of times. The chain joins TRBV4-3 to TRBJ2-1; 7 nucleotides match TRBD2. Trimming at V came to 0 bases and at J to 2 bases, leaving 13 bases not matched to a gene. Germline CDR1 LGHNA, CDR2 YSLEER. This CDR3 is built from 19 residues. The CDR3 region is CASSQDNRGVGLPYNEQFF. DNA for the CDR3: TGCGCCAGCAGCCAAGATAATCGGGGGGTAGGACTTCCCTACAATGAGCAGTTCTTC.